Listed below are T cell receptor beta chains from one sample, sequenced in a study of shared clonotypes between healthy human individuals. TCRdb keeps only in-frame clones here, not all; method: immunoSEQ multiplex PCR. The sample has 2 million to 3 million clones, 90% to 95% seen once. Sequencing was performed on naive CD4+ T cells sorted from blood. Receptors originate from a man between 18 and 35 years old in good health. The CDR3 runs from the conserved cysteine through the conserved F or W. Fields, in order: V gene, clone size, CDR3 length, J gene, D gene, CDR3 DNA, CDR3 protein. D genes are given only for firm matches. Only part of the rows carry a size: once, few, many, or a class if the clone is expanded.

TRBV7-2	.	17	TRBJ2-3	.	TGTGCCAGCAGCTTGGTGGTGAACTACGAAGGTCGTGGCACGCAGTATTTT	CASSLVVNYEGRGTQYF
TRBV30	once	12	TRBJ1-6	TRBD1	TGTGCCTTTGACAGGGCCAATTCACCCCTCCACTTT	CAFDRANSPLHF
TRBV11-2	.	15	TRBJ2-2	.	TGTGCCAGCAGCTATCAACCGATCGACAGCGGGGAGCTGTTTTTT	CASSYQPIDSGELFF
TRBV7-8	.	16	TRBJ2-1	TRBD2	TGTGCCAGCAGCCCCGGACTAGCGGGGGGTAGTATTGAGCAGTTCTTC	CASSPGLAGGSIEQFF
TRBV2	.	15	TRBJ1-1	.	TGTGCCAGCAGGAAAGACCGGGGCCAGAACACTGAAGCTTTCTTT	CASRKDRGQNTEAFF
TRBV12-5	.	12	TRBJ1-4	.	TGTGCTAGTGGTGCCTTAAATGAAAAACTGTTTTTT	CASGALNEKLFF
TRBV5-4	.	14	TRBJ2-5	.	TGTGCCAGCAGCACCCCCGGGGCGTACGAGACCCAGTACTTC	CASSTPGAYETQYF
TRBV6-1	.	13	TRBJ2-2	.	TGTGCCAGCACCACGGAACTCACCGGGGAGCTGTTTTTT	CASTTELTGELFF
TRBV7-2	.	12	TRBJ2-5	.	TGTGCCAGCAGCCCCAGCAAACGGGGCCAGTACTTC	CASSPSKRGQYF
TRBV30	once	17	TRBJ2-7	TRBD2	TGTGCCTGGAGCGTTCTCTGGACTAGCGGGAGCTCCTACGAGCAGTACTTC	CAWSVLWTSGSSYEQYF
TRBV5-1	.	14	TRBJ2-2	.	TGCGCCAGCAGCCCCTCCCGGGACACCGGGGAGCTGTTTTTT	CASSPSRDTGELFF
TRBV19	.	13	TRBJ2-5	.	TGTGCCAGTAGCCCCAGTGGGAAGGAGACCCAGTACTTC	CASSPSGKETQYF
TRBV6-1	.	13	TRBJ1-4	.	TGTGCCAGCAGCGACTACATGGGTGAAAAACTGTTTTTT	CASSDYMGEKLFF
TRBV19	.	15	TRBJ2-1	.	TGTGCCAGTAGCCAAACGGGAGTATCCTACAATGAGCAGTTCTTC	CASSQTGVSYNEQFF
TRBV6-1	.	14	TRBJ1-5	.	TGTGCCAGCAGTGAACGGGACACTAATCAGCCCCAGCATTTT	CASSERDTNQPQHF
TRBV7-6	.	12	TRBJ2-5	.	TGTGCCAGCAGCTTAGAGGAAGAGACCCAGTACTTC	CASSLEEETQYF
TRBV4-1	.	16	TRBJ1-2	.	TGCGCCAGCAGCCAAGTAGGGGGGGCGTTCGGTAATGGCTACACCTTC	CASSQVGGAFGNGYTF
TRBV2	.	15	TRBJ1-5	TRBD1	TGTGCCAGCAGGGGACAGGGTGGTAGCAATCAGCCCCAGCATTTT	CASRGQGGSNQPQHF
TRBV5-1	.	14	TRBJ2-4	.	TGCGCCAGCAGCTATGGGGCGGCCAAAAACATTCAGTACTTC	CASSYGAAKNIQYF
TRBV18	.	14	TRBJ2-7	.	TGTGCCAGCTCACCACGGGACATCTCCTACGAGCAGTACTTC	CASSPRDISYEQYF
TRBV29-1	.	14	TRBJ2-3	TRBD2	TGCAGCGGCGGACTAGCAGAGACGTCGGATACGCAGTATTTT	CSGGLAETSDTQYF
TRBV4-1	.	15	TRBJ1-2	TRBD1	TGCGCCAGCAGCCAAGAGGGGACAGGACGGTCGGGCTACACCTTC	CASSQEGTGRSGYTF
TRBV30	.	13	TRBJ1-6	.	TGTGCCTGGAGTTTGGGGGACAATTCACCCCTCCACTTT	CAWSLGDNSPLHF
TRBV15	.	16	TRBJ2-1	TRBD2	TGTGCCACCAGCAGAGATCGGGGACTAGCGGGAGAGAAGCAGTTCTTC	CATSRDRGLAGEKQFF
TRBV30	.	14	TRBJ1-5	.	TGTGCCTGGAGTGGAGGGGGATTCAATCAGCCCCAGCATTTT	CAWSGGGFNQPQHF
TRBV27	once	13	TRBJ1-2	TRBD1	TGTGCCAGCAGTTTAATAGGGACAGGAGACTACACCTTC	CASSLIGTGDYTF
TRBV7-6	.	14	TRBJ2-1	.	TGTGCCAGCAGCTTCCGGGCCCCCCCGCGCGAGCAGTTCTTC	CASSFRAPPREQFF
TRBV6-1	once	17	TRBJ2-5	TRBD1	TGTGCCAGCAGTGAAGCACTCGGACAGGGTGGAGTAGAGACCCAGTACTTC	CASSEALGQGGVETQYF
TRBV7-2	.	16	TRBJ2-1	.	TGTGCCAGCAGCCCTCCGGAGGTAGGGGGGCGAAATGAGCAGTTCTTC	CASSPPEVGGRNEQFF
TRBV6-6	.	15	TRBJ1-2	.	TGTGCCAGCAGTTACTCGGCAGGGTCGAACTATGGCTACACCTTC	CASSYSAGSNYGYTF
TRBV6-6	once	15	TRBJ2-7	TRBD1	TGTGCCAGCAGTTACGGTGGGACAGGGGGAGGCGAGCAGTACTTC	CASSYGGTGGGEQYF
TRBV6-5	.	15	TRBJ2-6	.	TGTGCCAGCAGAAATAGGGTTAGTGGGGCCAACGTCCTGACTTTC	CASRNRVSGANVLTF
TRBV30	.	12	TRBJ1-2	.	TGTGCCTGGAGCGTGGGTTTTGGAGGCTACACCTTC	CAWSVGFGGYTF
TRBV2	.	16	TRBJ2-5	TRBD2	TGTGCCAGCAGTGAACGCAGCGGGGGGTTGGGAGAGACCCAGTACTTC	CASSERSGGLGETQYF
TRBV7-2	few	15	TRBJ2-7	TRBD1	TGTGCCAGCACCTTAGGACAGGGACTCACCTACGAGCAGTACTTC	CASTLGQGLTYEQYF
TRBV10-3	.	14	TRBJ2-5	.	TGTGCCACCCACCCCAGGGCTTTAGGCGAGACCCAGTACTTC	CATHPRALGETQYF